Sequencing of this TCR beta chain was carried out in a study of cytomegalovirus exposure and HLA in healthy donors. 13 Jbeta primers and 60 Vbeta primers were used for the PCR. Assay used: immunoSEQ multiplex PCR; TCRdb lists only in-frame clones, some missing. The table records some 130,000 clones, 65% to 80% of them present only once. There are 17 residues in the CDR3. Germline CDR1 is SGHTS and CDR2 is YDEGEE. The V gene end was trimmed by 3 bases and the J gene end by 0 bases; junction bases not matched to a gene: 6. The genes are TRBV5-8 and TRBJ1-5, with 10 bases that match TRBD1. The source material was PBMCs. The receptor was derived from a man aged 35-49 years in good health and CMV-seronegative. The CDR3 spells CASSSTGGSYSNQPQHF. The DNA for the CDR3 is TGTGCCAGCAGCTCGACAGGGGGCTCATATAGCAATCAGCCCCAGCATTTT.